The 20 T cell receptor beta chains below all came from one sample that was sequenced in a study of CD8+ T cells in alopecia areata. Noted treatment: oral pan-JAK inhibitor, 5-10 mg twice daily. RNA was extracted and reverse transcribed into cDNA as the sequencing template. The protocol was immunoSEQ multiplex PCR, while the TCRdb copy is restricted to in-frame clones and leaves out a portion. This sample carries some 110,000 clones, about three fifths of them seen once, and the ten largest clones take more than 9%. The input for sequencing was CD8+ T cells sorted from blood, taken at week 24, from a patient treated with tofacitinib. The receptor source for this set is a human donor with alopecia areata.

The chain links TRBV13 to TRBJ2-7; D may be TRBD2 (5 bases). Germline lookup yields CDR1 PRHDT and CDR2 FYEKMQ (reference sequence). V was shortened by 0 bases and J by 2 bases, with 17 bases between the two germline ends. CDR3 length: 17 residues. CDR3 residues: CASSLGGRASTTYEQYF. The CDR3 DNA is TGTGCCAGCAGCTTAGGCGGACGCGCTAGCACCACCTACGAGCAGTACTTC.

The rearrangement links TRBV13 to TRBJ2-6; D remains unclear. Per the germline V gene, CDR1 is PRHDT and CDR2 is FYEKMQ (reference sequence). Trimming left V 8 bases short and J 3 bases short, with 8 bases between. The CDR3 loop spans 13 amino acids. For the CDR3, the DNA is TGTGCCAGCCACACGTTTGGGGCCAACGTCCTGACTTTC. Its protein product is CASHTFGANVLTF. Complete variable domain (other parts from reference TRBV13 and TRBJ2-6): AAGVIQSPRHLIKEKRETATLKCYPIPRHDTVYWYQQGPGQDPQFLISFYEKMQSDKGSIPDRFSAQQFSDYHSELNMSSLELGDSALYFCASHTFGANVLTFGAGSRLTVL.

CDR3 nucleotides: TGTGCCAGCAGCTTAGAGGACAGGGGTCAGCCCCAGCATTTT. Amino acid sequence: CASSLEDRGQPQHF. This sequence joins TRBV11-2 and TRBJ1-5, with 9 bases aligning to TRBD1. Germline V gene lookup returns CDR1 SGHAT and CDR2 FQNNGV. The V and J ends lost 0 bases and 6 bases, in that order; junction bases with no gene match: 0. There are 14 residues in the CDR3.

The chain is built from TRBV13 and TRBJ2-7, with TRBD1 matching over 9 bases. CDR3 length equals 14 residues. From germline, CDR1 is PRHDT and CDR2 FYEKMQ (reference sequence). Losses at the gene ends were 5 bases for V and 9 bases for J; bases not matched to a gene: 11. CDR3 amino acids: CASSPPGTGYWQYF. The CDR3 nucleotides read TGTGCCAGCAGCCCCCCCGGGACAGGGTATTGGCAGTACTTC. The entire variable domain, with the rest obtained from reference TRBV13 and TRBJ2-7, is as follows: AAGVIQSPRHLIKEKRETATLKCYPIPRHDTVYWYQQGPGQDPQFLISFYEKMQSDKGSIPDRFSAQQFSDYHSELNMSSLELGDSALYFCASSPPGTGYWQYFGPGTRLTVT.

This clone was counted between two and nine times. This chain links TRBV27 with TRBJ1-5; perhaps TRBD1 as D (6 bases). CDR3 size: 14 residues. V was clipped by 1 base and J by 4 bases, with 8 bases between them. Germline lookup yields CDR1 MNHEY and CDR2 SMNVEV (reference sequence). The chain's CDR3 is CASSLYQGNQPQHF. Here the CDR3 DNA reads TGTGCCAGCAGTTTATACCAGGGGAATCAGCCCCAGCATTTT.

This chain links TRBV7-9 with TRBJ2-7; D gene uncertain. The CDR3 is made up of 12 amino acids. Trimming left V 11 bases short and J 5 bases short, with 16 bases between. Germline-derived CDR1 and CDR2 are SEHNR and FQNEAQ (reference sequence). This CDR3 is CAEDLGVDEQYF. For the CDR3, the DNA is TGTGCCGAGGACCTAGGTGTTGACGAGCAGTACTTC.

The CDR3 nucleotides read TGTGCCAGCAGCTTAGATCAGCGGGGGGGATACAATGAGCAGTTCTTC. As protein: CASSLDQRGGYNEQFF. This chain connects TRBV7-2 to TRBJ2-1, with 10 bases aligning to TRBD2. With 1 base clipped from V and 4 bases from J, the junction kept 4 bases outside the gene matches. Germline CDR1 and CDR2: SGHTA and FQGNSA. The CDR3 has 16 residues.

The rearrangement uses TRBV30 and TRBJ2-7, with D unclear. The germline V gene encodes CDR1 GTSNPN and CDR2 SVGIG (reference sequence). The V and J ends lost 0 bases and 0 bases respectively, with 9 bases between them. The CDR3 runs 14 residues. The DNA for the CDR3 is TGTGCCTGGAGTGTAATAGACGGCTCCTACGAGCAGTACTTC. Translated, it gives CAWSVIDGSYEQYF.

This sequence joins TRBV13 and TRBJ2-1, with 9 bases aligning to TRBD2. From germline, CDR1 is PRHDT and CDR2 FYEKMQ (reference sequence). The CDR3 covers 15 residues. J gave up 4 bases and V 5 bases, and 6 bases lay outside the gene matches. CDR3 DNA: TGTGCCAGCAGCAACTCTAGCGGGGATTACAATGAGCAGTTCTTC. Its protein is CASSNSSGDYNEQFF.

The chain recombines TRBV5-6 with TRBJ2-7; D is perhaps TRBD1 or TRBD2 (5 bases each). The CDR3 extends over 14 amino acids. Germline assignment: CDR1 SGHDT and CDR2 YYEEEE. V was shortened by 4 bases and J by 0 bases, with 11 bases between the two germline ends. The CDR3 DNA reads as TGTGCCAGCAGCCCGGGGCCCATCTCCTACGAGCAGTACTTC. It yields the protein CASSPGPISYEQYF.

V and J are TRBV10-3 and TRBJ1-2; TRBD1 matches at 9 bases. Germline assignment: CDR1 ENHRY and CDR2 SYGVKD. V dropped 0 bases and J dropped 1; count of bases not matched to a gene: 0. The CDR3 sequence is 15 residues long. The CDR3 protein is CAISESGQGNYGYTF. In DNA form, the CDR3 reads TGTGCCATCAGTGAGTCGGGACAGGGTAACTATGGCTACACCTTC.

The rearrangement uses TRBV4-1 and TRBJ1-5, with D tentatively TRBD1 (5 bases). The CDR3 has 13 amino acids. Germline CDR1 MGHRA, CDR2 YSYEKL. Trimming shortened V by 1 base and J by 7 bases, and 8 bases separated the two germline ends. CDR3 sequence reads: CASSQAGSQPQHF. CDR3 DNA sequence: TGCGCCAGCAGCCAAGCAGGGTCCCAGCCCCAGCATTTT.

The genes are TRBV5-6 and TRBJ1-2; D ambiguous. The CDR3 contains 14 residues. Trimming pared 4 bases from V and 1 base from J, leaving 11 bases between. Germline-derived CDR1 and CDR2 are SGHDT and YYEEEE. CDR3 residues: CASSEGLINYGYTF. The CDR3 coding sequence is TGTGCCAGCAGCGAGGGCTTGATTAACTATGGCTACACCTTC.

CDR3 in DNA: TGTGCCAGCAGTTACTTCGGGGGCGTTGATACGCAGTATTTT. This gives the protein CASSYFGGVDTQYF. The chain joins TRBV6-5 to TRBJ2-3; D could derive from TRBD1 or TRBD2 (6 bases each). The germline gives CDR1 MNHEY, CDR2 SVGAGI. This CDR3 has 14 amino acids. Trimming removed 1 base from V and 6 bases from J, with 11 bases in between.

The rearrangement joins TRBV27 to TRBJ1-2; no firm D call. CDR3 length equals 8 residues. Per the germline V gene, CDR1 is MNHEY and CDR2 is SMNVEV (reference sequence). V lost 9 bases and J 8 bases, leaving 4 bases between the germline ends. In DNA, the CDR3 is TGTGCCAGGTGCGGCTACACCTTC. Translating gives CARCGYTF.

The chain is built from TRBV10-3 and TRBJ1-2; D gene ambiguous. V was pared by 4 bases and J by 6 bases, with 6 bases between. CDR1 is ENHRY, CDR2 SYGVKD, per germline. This CDR3 has 11 residues. CDR3 nucleotide sequence: TGTGCCATCAGTGGGGTGGATGGCTACACCTTC. Translating gives CAISGVDGYTF.

This clone was recorded a few times. V usage is TRBV6-6 and J usage is TRBJ2-1; 9 nucleotides match TRBD2. Germline-derived CDR1 and CDR2 are MNHNY and SVGAGI (reference sequence). The CDR3 spans 15 residues. J lost 8 bases, V lost 6 bases, and 11 bases had no gene match. The CDR3 DNA reads as TGTGCCAGCAGCTCCCGGCGGGGGGGCCAGGATGAGCAGTTCTTC. It yields the protein CASSSRRGGQDEQFF.

This clone was counted at least ten times. Other DNA sequences of this sample code for an identical CDR3. The V and J genes are TRBV5-5 and TRBJ2-5, with 8 positions matching TRBD1. CDR3 size: 14 residues. In germline, CDR1 is SGHKS, CDR2 YYEKEE (reference sequence). J lost 2 bases, V lost 2 bases, and 2 bases had no gene match. The CDR3 DNA follows: TGTGCCAGCAGCTTCGGGGACAGGCAAGAGACCCAGTACTTC. Protein product: CASSFGDRQETQYF.

This chain links TRBV28 with TRBJ2-1; no clear D gene. This CDR3 spans 11 amino acids. Germline V gene data show CDR1 as MDHEN and CDR2 as SYDVKM. V shed 2 bases and J shed 8 bases, with 4 bases lying between them. For the CDR3, the DNA is TGTGCCAGCAGTTTAGGTTATGAGCAGTTCTTC. Its protein product is CASSLGYEQFF.

The rearrangement links TRBV11-2 to TRBJ2-5, with D possibly matching TRBD2 (6 bases). Between the trimmed V and J ends, which lost 3 bases and 5 bases, there was a span of 19 bases. CDR1 and CDR2 (germline): SGHAT, FQNNGV. The CDR3 has 16 amino acids. The CDR3 coding sequence is TGTGCCAGCAGCTTTTTTCCTTCCGGCGGAGGGGAGACCCAGTACTTC. It is translated as CASSFFPSGGGETQYF. Full variable domain (rest looked up from reference TRBV11-2 and TRBJ2-5): EAGVAQSPRYKIIEKRQSVAFWCNPISGHATLYWYQQILGQGPKLLIQFQNNGVVDDSQLPKDRFSAERLKGVDSTLKIQPAKLEDSAVYLCASSFFPSGGGETQYFGPGTRLLVL.